Presented here are 29 T cell receptor beta chains from one specimen sequenced in a study of Ad26.COV2.S vaccination and SARS-CoV-2 variants. As to treatment: 15 to 20 received Ad26.COV2.S at low or high dose, single or two shots; about 5 received placebo; per-sample allocation not given. On day 63 after the first injection, vaccine and placebo recipients gave samples. Profiled with immunoSEQ multiplex PCR; TCRdb holds only in-frame clones, not every one. The sample consists of 240,000 or so clones, approximately 88% of them appearing once. Here the sequenced sample was peripheral blood, taken in a trial of Ad26.COV2.S vaccine versus placebo. All receptors derive from a person aged 18-60 years who received the Ad26.COV2.S COVID-19 vaccine or a placebo.

This sequence joins TRBV28 and TRBJ2-7; D perhaps matches TRBD1 (5 bases). The CDR3 extends over 15 amino acids. Deletions cut 6 bases from V and 5 bases from J, with 20 bases between. From germline, CDR1 is MDHEN and CDR2 SYDVKM. CDR3 in amino acids: CASSRSDTPGHEQYF. CDR3 nucleotide sequence: TGTGCCAGCAGCCGCTCGGACACTCCCGGGCACGAGCAGTACTTC.

The chain recombines TRBV6-5 with TRBJ1-1; a possible D gene is TRBD1 (5 bases). The CDR3 contains 11 residues. CDR1 and CDR2 from the germline V gene are MNHEY and SVGAGI. The V end was cut by 6 bases, the J end by 8 bases, with 10 bases between. The CDR3 spells CASRRGREAFF. The DNA of the CDR3 is TGTGCCAGCAGGAGGGGTAGGGAAGCTTTCTTT.

The genes are TRBV6-4 and TRBJ2-1; 8 positions match TRBD1. Looked up from germline, CDR1 is MRHNA and CDR2 is SNTAGT. Unmatched junction bases numbered 5, after V lost 4 bases and J lost 6 bases. The CDR3 length is 14 residues. The CDR3 DNA is TGTGCCAGCAGTGCGACAGGGGTTAGCAATGAGCAGTTCTTC. Amino acid sequence: CASSATGVSNEQFF.

As concerns this clone: Other DNA sequences within the sample encode an identical CDR3. V is TRBV6-5 and J is TRBJ1-4; TRBD1 matches at 9 bases. J gave up 0 bases and V 5 bases, and 1 base lay outside the gene matches. CDR1 is MNHEY and CDR2 is SVGAGI in the germline V gene. The CDR3 covers 15 residues. CDR3 in amino acids: CASSRQGATNEKLFF. CDR3 bases: TGTGCCAGCAGTCGACAGGGGGCAACTAATGAAAAACTGTTTTTT.

The chain carries TRBV3-1 (or the pseudogene TRBV3-2) and TRBJ1-6; D possibly corresponds to TRBD1 (6 bases). The CDR3 is made up of 16 amino acids. Trimming left V 2 bases short and J 5 bases short, with 13 bases between. Germline V lookup: CDR1 LGHDT, CDR2 YNNKEL (reference sequence). For the CDR3, the DNA is TGTGCCAGCAGCCAAAGTCACAGGGCAGATAATTCACCCCTCCACTTT. Translated, it gives CASSQSHRADNSPLHF.

The rearrangement joins TRBV9 to TRBJ2-1, with a possible D match to TRBD2 (5 bases). The germline V and J ends were trimmed by 3 bases and 0 bases, with 10 bases remaining between them. The germline V gene encodes CDR1 SGDLS and CDR2 YYNGEE. The CDR3 runs to 15 residues. CDR3 in DNA: TGTGCCAGCAGCGACCGGGGTGACTCCTACAATGAGCAGTTCTTC. Its translation: CASSDRGDSYNEQFF. Full variable domain (missing parts from reference TRBV9 and TRBJ2-1): DSGVTQTPKHLITATGQRVTLRCSPRSGDLSVYWYQQSLDQGLQFLIQYYNGEERAKGNILERFSAQQFPDLHSELNLSSLELGDSALYFCASSDRGDSYNEQFFGPGTRLTVL.

This chain uses TRBV9 with TRBJ2-1; the D is unclear. The CDR3 loop spans 12 amino acids. Germline CDR1 and CDR2: SGDLS and YYNGEE. Trimming took 3 bases from V and 7 from J, leaving 8 bases between them. Here the CDR3 reads CASSDLRNEQFF. In DNA, the CDR3 is TGTGCCAGCAGCGACCTGAGGAATGAGCAGTTCTTC.

The rearrangement joins TRBV27 to TRBJ1-6; a weak D match, TRBD1 (5 bases). Germline CDR1 reads MNHEY; CDR2 reads SMNVEV (reference sequence). The V end lost 6 bases, the J end lost 1 base, and 16 bases lay between the germline ends. This CDR3 is built from 17 residues. The CDR3 DNA reads TGTGCCAGCAGCACAATCCAAGGGGTGTCCTATAATTCACCCCTCCACTTT. Encoded protein: CASSTIQGVSYNSPLHF.

This chain joins TRBV19 and TRBJ2-7; D gene ambiguous. Trimming cost V 3 bases and J 5 bases, with 8 bases left between them. This CDR3 spans 12 amino acids. Germline V gene sequence: CDR1 LNHDA, CDR2 SQIVND (reference sequence). The CDR3 region has the DNA TGTGCCAGTAGTATTAGGAATGACGAGCAGTACTTC. The encoded protein is CASSIRNDEQYF.

The rearrangement links TRBV7-2 to TRBJ2-7, with 8 nucleotides matching TRBD1. Unmatched junction bases numbered 8, after V lost 4 bases and J lost 0 bases. Germline loops: CDR1 SGHTA, CDR2 FQGNSA. The CDR3 is 16 residues long. The CDR3 loop reads CASSSRQGPSSYEQYF. Written as DNA, the CDR3 is TGTGCCAGCAGCTCTCGACAGGGGCCCAGCTCCTACGAGCAGTACTTC.

The chain links TRBV7-9 to TRBJ2-7; D is possibly TRBD2 (5 bases). The CDR3 runs to 17 residues. V was cut by 4 bases and J by 2 bases, with 21 bases left in between. Germline values: CDR1 SEHNR, CDR2 FQNEAQ (reference sequence). CDR3 nucleotide sequence: TGTGCCAGCAGCTCTTCGCTAGCCCTATTTCTGACCTACGAGCAGTACTTC. It codes for CASSSSLALFLTYEQYF.

This rearrangement joins TRBV7-9 to TRBJ1-6; 8 bases fit TRBD1. The CDR3 loop spans 16 amino acids. CDR1 SEHNR and CDR2 FQNEAQ come from the germline V gene (reference sequence). V lost 5 bases to trimming and J lost 5 bases; unmatched junction nucleotides: 8. CDR3 coding DNA: TGTGCCAGCAGCCGTCTCTCGGACAGGGATAATTCACCCCTCCACTTT. Translating it yields CASSRLSDRDNSPLHF.

V usage is TRBV18 and J usage is TRBJ1-3; D call uncertain. Per the germline V gene, CDR1 is KGHSH and CDR2 is LQKENI. V was pared by 1 base and J by 4 bases, with 17 bases between. This CDR3 region has 17 residues. The CDR3 coding sequence is TGTGCCAGCTCACCACTCACCCCGATAGGAACCGGAAACACCATATATTTT. This gives the protein CASSPLTPIGTGNTIYF.

This chain uses TRBV19 with TRBJ1-3; D is undetermined. With 4 bases removed from V and 0 bases from J, the gap between germline ends came to 10 bases. Germline V gene lookup returns CDR1 LNHDA and CDR2 SQIVND (reference sequence). This CDR3 region has 15 residues. CDR3 DNA: TGTGCCAGTAGTAAAGACCAGAGCTCTGGAAACACCATATATTTT. Encoded protein: CASSKDQSSGNTIYF.

The CDR3 coding sequence is TGTGCCAGCAGTGACGCACCCGCAACCTCTGGGGCCAACGTCCTGACTTTC. This codes for CASSDAPATSGANVLTF. The chain joins TRBV6-4 to TRBJ2-6; D gene unclear. Trimming took 2 bases from V and 0 from J, leaving 11 bases between them. Looked up from germline, CDR1 is MRHNA and CDR2 is SNTAGT. The CDR3 extends over 17 amino acids.

The chain has TRBV20-1 and TRBJ2-1; TRBD2 matches at 14 bases. The V and J ends lost 3 bases and 11 bases, in that order; junction bases with no gene match: 15. CDR1 and CDR2 from the germline V gene are DFQATT and SNEGSKA (reference sequence). CDR3 size: 17 residues. The CDR3 region is CSASRGLAGDYLNQQFF. Written as DNA, the CDR3 is TGCAGTGCTAGTCGGGGACTAGCGGGGGATTACCTTAATCAGCAGTTCTTC.

The chain is built from TRBV7-2 and TRBJ2-3; D may be TRBD2 (6 bases). CDR1 and CDR2 from the germline V gene are SGHTA and FQGNSA. V dropped 8 bases and J dropped 0 bases, with 24 bases sitting between them. The CDR3 covers 18 residues. CDR3 in amino acids: CASLVRPGLTLSTDTQYF. In DNA form, the CDR3 reads TGTGCCAGCCTAGTAAGACCGGGACTTACATTGAGCACAGATACGCAGTATTTT.

CDR3 amino acids: CASSDRALGEETQYF. The DNA of the CDR3 is TGTGCCAGCAGTGATCGGGCTCTAGGCGAGGAGACCCAGTACTTC. The V call is TRBV2, the J call TRBJ2-5; D call uncertain. V was shortened by 3 bases and J by 5 bases, with 16 bases between the two germline ends. This CDR3 contains 15 residues. CDR1 SNHLY and CDR2 FYNNEI come from the germline V gene.

This rearrangement joins TRBV18 to TRBJ1-3; D uncertain. V lost 5 bases, J lost 10 bases, and 21 bases lay in between. This CDR3 comprises 15 residues. In germline, CDR1 is KGHSH, CDR2 LQKENI. The CDR3: CASSEAANLVGTIYF. The CDR3 DNA follows: TGTGCCAGCTCAGAGGCAGCTAACCTCGTCGGGACCATATATTTT.

The V and J genes are TRBV29-1 and TRBJ2-1; D is perhaps TRBD2 (6 bases). The V and J ends lost 6 bases and 6 bases respectively, with 15 bases between them. Germline V gene lookup returns CDR1 SQVTM and CDR2 ANQGSEA. This CDR3 has 13 amino acids. In DNA, the CDR3 is TGCAGCGTGGGGCGGGGTTTGGGCAATGAGCAGTTCTTC. This translates into CSVGRGLGNEQFF.

This chain links TRBV5-6 with TRBJ1-2; possibly TRBD1 for D (5 bases). CDR3 length: 13 residues. CDR1 SGHDT and CDR2 YYEEEE come from the germline V gene. V gave up 0 bases and J gave up 2 bases, with 5 bases separating them. This CDR3 reads CASSLEGNYGYTF. The CDR3 coding sequence is TGTGCCAGCAGCTTGGAGGGGAACTATGGCTACACCTTC.

V usage is TRBV4-2 and J usage is TRBJ2-2, with D possibly TRBD2 on 6 matching bases. The germline V gene has CDR1 LGHNA and CDR2 YNFKEQ. Between the trimmed V and J ends, which lost 5 bases and 2 bases, there was a span of 12 bases. The CDR3 has 15 residues. CDR3 nucleotide sequence: TGTGCCAGCAGCGGAGGGCACTCAAACACCGGGGAGCTGTTTTTT. Translated, it gives CASSGGHSNTGELFF.

The V call is TRBV4-1, the J call TRBJ2-7; unclear D gene. V was shortened by 0 bases and J by 0 bases, with 12 bases between the two germline ends. CDR1 is MGHRA and CDR2 is YSYEKL in the germline V gene. This CDR3 spans 16 amino acids. CDR3 DNA: TGCGCCAGCAGCCAAGAAAGCAGGACGAGCTCCTACGAGCAGTACTTC. Translating gives CASSQESRTSSYEQYF.

The genes are TRBV6-2 or TRBV6-3 and TRBJ2-7; no firm D call. The CDR3 spans 12 residues. In germline, CDR1 is MNHEY, CDR2 SVGEGT. Deletions cut 5 bases from V and 6 bases from J, with 11 bases between. CDR3 sequence (DNA): TGTGCCAGCAGTCCCACCTTTGGCGAGCAGTACTTC. As protein: CASSPTFGEQYF.

CDR3 nucleotides: TGTGCCTGGAGTCCACGCCCAGGGAGGACCTACCACCAAGAGACCCAGTACTTC. The encoded protein is CAWSPRPGRTYHQETQYF. This sequence joins TRBV30 and TRBJ2-5, with D perhaps TRBD2 (6 bases). This CDR3 contains 18 residues. The V end lost 2 bases, the J end lost 0 bases, and 22 bases lay between the germline ends. Germline CDR1 and CDR2: GTSNPN and SVGIG (reference sequence).

The rearrangement uses TRBV7-2 and TRBJ1-4, with 8 nucleotides matching TRBD1. CDR3 length equals 14 residues. The V gene end was trimmed by 5 bases and the J gene end by 7 bases; junction bases not matched to a gene: 6. CDR1 is SGHTA and CDR2 is FQGNSA in the germline V gene. CDR3: CASSRDRWGEKLFF. Written as DNA, the CDR3 is TGTGCCAGCAGCCGGGACAGGTGGGGTGAAAAACTGTTTTTT.

This clone counts as medium-sized (0.01 to 0.1%). The chain carries TRBV19 and TRBJ2-1; no clear D gene. The CDR3 runs 14 residues. Per the germline V gene, CDR1 is LNHDA and CDR2 is SQIVND (reference sequence). The V gene lost 5 bases and the J gene lost 4 bases, with 12 bases spanning the gap. The CDR3 DNA reads TGTGCCAGTAGTCCCCCCGAGGATTACAATGAGCAGTTCTTC. Encoded protein: CASSPPEDYNEQFF.

The chain joins TRBV6-5 to TRBJ1-5, with 7 bases matching TRBD1. CDR1 is MNHEY, CDR2 SVGAGI, per germline. This CDR3 has 14 amino acids. Losses at the gene ends were 5 bases for V and 3 bases for J; bases not matched to a gene: 4. The CDR3 nucleotides read TGTGCCAGCAGTAAGGGACAGTTCAATCAGCCCCAGCATTTT. Translating it yields CASSKGQFNQPQHF.

For this clone: Other DNA sequences from this sample encode an identical CDR3 as well. The V gene is TRBV5-1, the J gene TRBJ2-7; 7 bases map to TRBD1. Germline V gives CDR1 SGHRS, CDR2 YFSETQ. This CDR3 contains 14 residues. V lost 4 bases, J lost 0 bases, and 4 bases stayed unmatched. CDR3 loop: CASSPDRSSYEQYF. The DNA for the CDR3 is TGCGCCAGCAGCCCGGACAGGAGCTCCTACGAGCAGTACTTC.